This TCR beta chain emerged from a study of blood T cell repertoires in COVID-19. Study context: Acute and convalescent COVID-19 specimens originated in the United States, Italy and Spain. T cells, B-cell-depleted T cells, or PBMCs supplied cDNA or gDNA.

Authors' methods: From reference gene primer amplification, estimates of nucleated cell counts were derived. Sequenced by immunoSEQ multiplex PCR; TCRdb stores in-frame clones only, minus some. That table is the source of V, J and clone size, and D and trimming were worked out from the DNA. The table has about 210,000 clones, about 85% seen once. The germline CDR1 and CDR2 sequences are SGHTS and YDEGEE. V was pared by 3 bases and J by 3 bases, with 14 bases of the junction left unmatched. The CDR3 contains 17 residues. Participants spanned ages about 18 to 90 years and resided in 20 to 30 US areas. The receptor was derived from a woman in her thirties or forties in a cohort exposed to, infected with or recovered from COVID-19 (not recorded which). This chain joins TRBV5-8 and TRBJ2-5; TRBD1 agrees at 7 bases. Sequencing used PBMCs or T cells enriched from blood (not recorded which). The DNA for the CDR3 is TGTGCCAGCAGCTCGATAACTAACAGGGGTAGGGAAGAGACCCAGTACTTC. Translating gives CASSSITNRGREETQYF.